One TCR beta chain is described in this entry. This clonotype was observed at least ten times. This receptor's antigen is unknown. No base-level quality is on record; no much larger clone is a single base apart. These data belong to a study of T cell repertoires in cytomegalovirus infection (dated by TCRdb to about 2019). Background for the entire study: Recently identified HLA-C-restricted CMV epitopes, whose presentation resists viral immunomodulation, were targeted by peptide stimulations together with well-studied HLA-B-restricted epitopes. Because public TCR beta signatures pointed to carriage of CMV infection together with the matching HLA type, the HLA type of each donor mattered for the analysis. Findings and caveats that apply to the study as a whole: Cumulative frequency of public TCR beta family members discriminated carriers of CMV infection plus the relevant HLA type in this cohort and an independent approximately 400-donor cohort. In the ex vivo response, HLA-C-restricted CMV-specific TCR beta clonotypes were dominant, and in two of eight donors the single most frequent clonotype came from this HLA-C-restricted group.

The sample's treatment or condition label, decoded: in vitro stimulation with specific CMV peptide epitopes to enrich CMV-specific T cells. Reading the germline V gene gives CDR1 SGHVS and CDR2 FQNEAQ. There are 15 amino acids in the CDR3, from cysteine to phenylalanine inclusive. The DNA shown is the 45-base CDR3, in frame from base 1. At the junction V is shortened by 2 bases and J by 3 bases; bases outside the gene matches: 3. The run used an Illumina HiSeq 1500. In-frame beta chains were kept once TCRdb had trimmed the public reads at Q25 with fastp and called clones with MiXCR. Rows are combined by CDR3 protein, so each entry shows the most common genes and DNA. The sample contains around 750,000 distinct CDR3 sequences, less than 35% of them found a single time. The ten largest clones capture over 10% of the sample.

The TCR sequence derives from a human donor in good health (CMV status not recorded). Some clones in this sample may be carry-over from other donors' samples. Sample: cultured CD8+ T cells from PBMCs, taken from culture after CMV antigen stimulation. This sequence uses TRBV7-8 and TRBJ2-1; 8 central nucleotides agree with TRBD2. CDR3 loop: CASSLIAGFYNEQFF. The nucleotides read TGTGCCAGCAGCTTAATAGCGGGGTTCTACAATGAGCAGTTCTTC.